This TCR beta chain was found in a study of blood T cell repertoires in COVID-19. Profiling relied on immunoSEQ multiplex PCR, and the TCRdb table lists in-frame clones only, not all of them. Among roughly 100,000 clones, 87% were seen once, and the ten largest hold roughly 15%. The sample taken for sequencing was peripheral blood. The TCR comes from a middle-aged man with acute or convalescent COVID-19.

CDR3 in amino acids: CASSPGGAYNEQFF. DNA of the CDR3: TGTGCCAGCAGTCCTGGGGGCGCCTACAATGAGCAGTTCTTC. J is TRBJ2-1 and V is TRBV28; D might be TRBD1 (6 bases). Germline CDR1 is MDHEN and CDR2 is SYDVKM. CDR3 size: 14 residues. Trimming took off 5 bases at V and 2 bases at J, with 10 bases between the two ends.